The 24 T cell receptor beta chains below come from one sample, sequenced in a study of blood T cell repertoires in COVID-19. Generated by immunoSEQ multiplex PCR, the TCRdb table keeps only in-frame clones and is missing some. The table lists approximately 250,000 clones, 86% of them singletons, with over 8% in the top ten. Sequencing was done on a sample of peripheral blood. The source of these receptors is a man between 35 and 55 years old with active or convalescent COVID-19.

Of note for this clone: An end of the junction differs from the germline gene, which may be a read error. The chain uses TRBV5-1 and TRBJ1-2; 8 bases match TRBD1. The germline CDR1 and CDR2 sequences are SGHRS and YFSETQ. CDR3 length equals 14 residues. CDR3 in amino acids: CASSLQGANYGYTF. CDR3 coding DNA: TGCGCCAGCAGCCTTCAGGGGGCTAATTATGGCTACACCTTC.

The chain joins TRBV11-3 to TRBJ2-5; possible D gene TRBD2, 7 bases. V dropped 2 bases and J dropped 0 bases, with 13 bases sitting between them. CDR3 length: 16 amino acids. CDR1 SGHNT and CDR2 YENEEA come from the germline V gene. The CDR3 here is CASSLFGGPYQETQYF. The CDR3 DNA follows: TGTGCCAGCAGCTTATTCGGGGGGCCTTACCAAGAGACCCAGTACTTC.

The chain carries TRBV24-1 and TRBJ1-4; TRBD1 aligns across 8 bases. There are 14 residues in the CDR3. Looked up from germline, CDR1 is KGHDR and CDR2 is SFDVKD. With 3 bases clipped from V and 8 bases from J, the junction kept 4 bases outside the gene matches. The CDR3 coding sequence is TGTGCCACCAGTGATCCCCGGGACAGGGAAAAACTGTTTTTT. Residues: CATSDPRDREKLFF.

This clone has only a few counts. The chain has TRBV3-1 (or the pseudogene TRBV3-2) and TRBJ1-5, with D perhaps TRBD1 (5 bases). V gave up 6 bases and J gave up 0 bases, with 15 bases separating them. The CDR3 is 16 amino acids. Germline lookup yields CDR1 LGHDT and CDR2 YNNKEL (reference sequence). CDR3 nucleotide sequence: TGTGCCAGCAGTCCGAGTGCGGGGGATAGCAATCAGCCCCAGCATTTT. Translated, it gives CASSPSAGDSNQPQHF.

The chain is built from TRBV9 and TRBJ2-2; D may be TRBD1 (6 bases). Germline V CDR1 and CDR2: SGDLS, YYNGEE. The CDR3 is made up of 14 amino acids. V was cut by 5 bases and J by 1 base, with 9 bases left in between. The DNA for the CDR3 is TGTGCCAGCAGTTACAGGGAGAACACCGGGGAGCTGTTTTTT. It encodes CASSYRENTGELFF.

This clone was recorded once. The V gene is TRBV11-3, the J gene TRBJ2-3; no clear D. Trimming cost V 0 bases and J 1 base, with 8 bases left between them. The CDR3 is made up of 15 amino acids. Germline V gives CDR1 SGHNT, CDR2 YENEEA. CDR3 DNA: TGTGCCAGCAGCTTAGATTCCCAGGGCACAGATACGCAGTATTTT. Translating it yields CASSLDSQGTDTQYF.

The rearrangement uses TRBV11-2 and TRBJ2-3; no clear D. Trimming cost V 4 bases and J 2 bases, with 10 bases left between them. This CDR3 has 14 amino acids. Germline CDR1 reads SGHAT; CDR2 reads FQNNGV. The CDR3 is CASSSNRVTDTQYF. CDR3 coding DNA: TGTGCCAGCAGCTCTAACCGGGTCACAGATACGCAGTATTTT.

Here the CDR3 reads CASSVQRWESEQFF. The CDR3 DNA sequence: TGTGCCAGCAGCGTACAGCGTTGGGAGAGTGAGCAGTTCTTC. The V and J genes are TRBV9 and TRBJ2-1; maybe TRBD2 (5 bases). The CDR3 consists of 14 residues. Germline V CDR1 and CDR2: SGDLS, YYNGEE. Trimming removed 1 base from V and 9 bases from J, with 14 bases in between.

The chain recombines TRBV4-1 with TRBJ2-7; 10 nucleotides line up with TRBD1. The V and J ends lost 0 bases and 2 bases, in that order; junction bases with no gene match: 1. The CDR3 loop spans 15 amino acids. Germline CDR1 and CDR2: MGHRA and YSYEKL. DNA of the CDR3: TGCGCCAGCAGCCAAGAGGGGACAGGGGCCTACGAGCAGTACTTC. Its translation: CASSQEGTGAYEQYF.

The chain has TRBV5-1 and TRBJ2-5, with 7 bases that match TRBD2. Looked up from germline, CDR1 is SGHRS and CDR2 is YFSETQ. CDR3 length equals 15 residues. Unmatched junction bases numbered 9, after V lost 2 bases and J lost 5 bases. CDR3 sequence reads: CASSLGLADIETQYF. The CDR3 nucleotides read TGCGCCAGCAGCTTAGGCCTAGCGGACATCGAGACCCAGTACTTC.

This clone was observed a handful of times. The CDR3 here is CASSLSRGTYNEQFF. CDR3 DNA: TGTGCCAGCAGCTTGTCCAGGGGGACATACAATGAGCAGTTCTTC. This sequence joins TRBV5-5 and TRBJ2-1, with 7 bases that match TRBD1. The V segment lost 1 base and the J segment 4 bases; nucleotides outside the gene matches: 5. Germline loops: CDR1 SGHKS, CDR2 YYEKEE (reference sequence). The CDR3 is 15 amino acids.

This chain connects TRBV18 to TRBJ2-1, with TRBD2 as a possible D gene (5 bases). The CDR3 contains 15 residues. V was cut by 2 bases and J by 12 bases, with 20 bases left in between. From germline, CDR1 is KGHSH and CDR2 LQKENI. The CDR3 is CASSPNDGSRVGQFF. CDR3 DNA: TGTGCCAGCTCACCAAACGACGGTTCGCGGGTAGGGCAGTTCTTC.

The chain uses TRBV4-1 and TRBJ1-6; TRBD1 agrees at 10 bases. Per the germline V gene, CDR1 is MGHRA and CDR2 is YSYEKL. Trimming took 1 base from V and 10 from J; bases not matched to a gene: 4. The CDR3 sequence is 15 residues long. The CDR3 bases are TGCGCCAGCAGCCAAGCAGACAGGGGGCGGTCACCCCTCCACTTT. Protein: CASSQADRGRSPLHF.

This chain links TRBV6-1 with TRBJ1-2; D gene ambiguous. Germline lookup yields CDR1 MNHNS and CDR2 SASEGT. Trimming took off 1 base at V and 7 bases at J, with 16 bases between the two ends. The CDR3 is 15 amino acids. CDR3 region: CASSEDDAGFFGYTF. The CDR3 nucleotides read TGTGCCAGCAGTGAAGATGATGCGGGGTTCTTTGGCTACACCTTC.

This sequence joins TRBV18 and TRBJ2-3; D ambiguous. The CDR3 sequence is 14 residues long. The germline gives CDR1 KGHSH, CDR2 LQKENI. Trimming cost V 3 bases and J 1 base, with 8 bases left between them. In DNA, the CDR3 is TGTGCCAGCTCACCTGTCTTCGGCACAGATACGCAGTATTTT. Protein: CASSPVFGTDTQYF.

The rearrangement uses TRBV13 and TRBJ2-5; D remains ambiguous. Trimming left V 0 bases short and J 2 bases short, with 4 bases between. This CDR3 region has 13 residues. Per germline, CDR1 PRHDT and CDR2 FYEKMQ (reference sequence). The CDR3 sequence: CASSLGSQETQYF. The CDR3 coding sequence is TGTGCCAGCAGCTTAGGGTCTCAAGAGACCCAGTACTTC.

The J gene is TRBJ1-1, the V gene TRBV4-2; TRBD1 agrees at 7 bases. Germline CDR1 and CDR2: LGHNA and YNFKEQ. The trim removed 2 bases at V and 1 base at J, leaving 4 bases unmatched. The CDR3 covers 15 residues. The DNA for the CDR3 is TGTGCCAGCAGCCAACCCGGACAGGAGAACACTGAAGCTTTCTTT. It specifies CASSQPGQENTEAFF.

As DNA, the CDR3 is TGTGCCAGCTCACCGGGGACAGCTATGAACACTGAAGCTTTCTTT. Protein: CASSPGTAMNTEAFF. The rearrangement joins TRBV18 to TRBJ1-1; 7 bases align to TRBD1. The CDR3 is 15 amino acids. The germline gives CDR1 KGHSH, CDR2 LQKENI. Trimming at V came to 3 bases and at J to 0 bases, leaving 4 bases not matched to a gene.

This clone was found a few times. The gene calls are TRBV5-1 and TRBJ1-5; 8 bases fit TRBD1. Germline trimming cut 4 bases from V and 5 bases from J; bases unmatched to any gene: 8. CDR3 length: 15 amino acids. The germline gives CDR1 SGHRS, CDR2 YFSETQ. The CDR3 region has the DNA TGCGCCAGCAGCGAGGGGACAGGAATTTATCAGCCCCAGCATTTT. As protein: CASSEGTGIYQPQHF.

This clone was seen once. This chain links TRBV11-2 with TRBJ1-1; 8 nucleotides align to TRBD1. J lost 4 bases, V lost 5 bases, and 6 bases had no gene match. Looked up from germline, CDR1 is SGHAT and CDR2 is FQNNGV. The CDR3 has 14 amino acids. CDR3 bases: TGTGCCAGCAGCACACTCCAGGGGGCCACTGAAGCTTTCTTT. Its protein product is CASSTLQGATEAFF.

The V call is TRBV11-2, the J call TRBJ1-1; D gene unclear. The CDR3 is 16 residues long. The germline gives CDR1 SGHAT, CDR2 FQNNGV. Between the trimmed V and J ends, which lost 7 bases and 4 bases, there was a span of 22 bases. The CDR3 sequence: CASNNYPRGTSTEAFF. The DNA of the CDR3 is TGTGCCAGCAACAACTACCCACGAGGTACTTCCACTGAAGCTTTCTTT.

This rearrangement joins TRBV3-1 (or the pseudogene TRBV3-2) to TRBJ1-1; D is possibly TRBD1 (5 bases). This CDR3 spans 14 amino acids. Looked up from germline, CDR1 is LGHDT and CDR2 is YNNKEL (reference sequence). Trimming stripped 5 bases from V and 1 base from J, with 11 bases between. The CDR3 loop reads CASSSDTGNTEAFF. The CDR3 DNA is TGTGCCAGCAGCTCCGACACAGGGAACACTGAAGCTTTCTTT.

The genes are TRBV5-1 and TRBJ1-1; 10 bases are shared with TRBD1. Unmatched junction bases numbered 9, after V lost 2 bases and J lost 2 bases. Germline V gene lookup returns CDR1 SGHRS and CDR2 YFSETQ. The CDR3 loop spans 17 amino acids. The chain's CDR3 is CASSFPDRGLPNTEAFF. CDR3 coding DNA: TGCGCCAGCAGCTTCCCTGACAGGGGGCTACCAAACACTGAAGCTTTCTTT.

The chain joins TRBV11-2 to TRBJ2-7; D is uncertain. V shed 5 bases and J shed 6 bases, with 8 bases lying between them. CDR1 is SGHAT and CDR2 is FQNNGV in the germline V gene. The CDR3 is 11 amino acids. The chain's CDR3 is CASSRIGEQYF. The CDR3 DNA is TGTGCCAGCAGCCGAATCGGCGAGCAGTACTTC.